This T cell receptor beta chain was sequenced during a study of long-term antiretroviral therapy in people with HIV. Points from the study as a whole: It was observed that HIV repertoires exhibited narrower CDR3 length ranges than controls.

The assay used was immunoSEQ (version v3.0), run at survey level. TCRdb keeps only in-frame clones here, not all; method: immunoSEQ multiplex PCR. The table shows 30,000 to 50,000 clones, with approximately 85% occurring only once. Germline V gives CDR1 GTSNPN, CDR2 SVGIG (reference sequence). Trimming stripped 4 bases from V and 5 bases from J, with 17 bases between. The length of the CDR3 is 15 residues. None of the participants with HIV were treated outside the United States. To note about this clone: What it recognizes is unknown.

This chain connects TRBV30 to TRBJ2-2; D is possibly TRBD2 (6 bases). The input for sequencing was unsorted PBMCs, taken 3.1 years after starting antiretroviral therapy. The TCR originated in a woman aged 45 to 65 with HIV. In DNA, the CDR3 is TGTGCCTGGAAGCCTTGGGAGGAGGGTACCGGGGAGCTGTTTTTT. It specifies CAWKPWEEGTGELFF.